These 25 T cell receptor beta chains came from one sample sequenced in a study of identical twins. TCRdb ran MiXCR on the 5' RACE reads and lists one entry per CDR3 protein. The sample records about 890,000 distinct CDR3 sequences, approximately 13% being singletons. Another study also made use of these data, one on yellow fever vaccine responses in identical twins.

The specimen sequenced was PBMCs. Receptors were obtained from a woman aged 18-30 years in good health.

This clonotype was detected many times. The chain employs TRBV20-1 and TRBJ1-6; 7 bases agree with TRBD1. The ends lost 3 bases at V and 4 bases at J; junction bases unmatched: 3. Germline-derived CDR1 and CDR2 are DFQATT and SNEGSKA (reference sequence). This CDR3 is built from 14 residues. The CDR3 DNA reads TGCAGTGCTAGGACAGGGTTATATAATTCACCCCTCCACTTT. Protein: CSARTGLYNSPLHF.

This clonotype was picked up a small number of times. The V and J genes are TRBV21-1 and TRBJ2-1; whether TRBD2, the table's D call, matches the DNA was not checked. TRBV21-1 constitutes a pseudogene. CDR3 size: 15 residues. Written as DNA, the CDR3 is TGTGCCAGCAGGCCCCTAGCGGGGGTTGAGAATGAGCAGTTCTTC. It is translated as CASRPLAGVENEQFF.

The chain links TRBV29-1 to TRBJ2-1, with 14 bases fitting TRBD2. V dropped 6 bases and J dropped 9; count of bases not matched to a gene: 7. This CDR3 is built from 14 residues. Germline V lookup: CDR1 SQVTM, CDR2 ANQGSEA. This CDR3 reads CSVGGLAGEVEQFF. CDR3 nucleotides: TGCAGCGTCGGGGGACTAGCGGGAGAGGTTGAGCAGTTCTTC.

This rearrangement joins TRBV6-1 to TRBJ1-5; 9 nucleotides match TRBD1. The junction had 10 bases not matched to a gene; V was cut back by 10 bases and J by 0 bases. The CDR3 is 16 amino acids. Looked up from germline, CDR1 is MNHNS and CDR2 is SASEGT. The CDR3 spells CATTRTGVRSNQPQHF. In DNA, the CDR3 is TGTGCCACTACGAGGACAGGGGTGCGTAGCAATCAGCCCCAGCATTTT.

Ten or more counts support this clonotype. This chain joins TRBV4-1 and TRBJ2-5; D tentatively fits TRBD1 or TRBD2 (5 bases each). Germline loops: CDR1 MGHRA, CDR2 YSYEKL. V lost 0 bases, J lost 4 bases, and 21 bases lay in between. This CDR3 has 18 residues. The DNA for the CDR3 is TGCGCCAGCAGCCAAGATGGGTGGCGGGTAGTTGGGGGAGAGACCCAGTACTTC. Its protein is CASSQDGWRVVGGETQYF.

The CDR3 sequence: CASSLETGTGETQYF. The CDR3 DNA follows: TGTGCCAGCAGCTTAGAGACGGGGACAGGGGAGACCCAGTACTTC. This chain links TRBV7-8 with TRBJ2-5; 9 bases are shared with TRBD1. The CDR3 sequence is 15 residues long. Trimming removed 1 base from V and 5 bases from J; junction bases left unmatched: 5. Germline V lookup: CDR1 SGHVS, CDR2 FQNEAQ.

The chain joins TRBV7-6 to TRBJ2-1; 9 bases fit TRBD2. V was clipped by 0 bases and J by 7 bases; unmatched bases: 7. There are 16 residues in the CDR3. The germline V gene has CDR1 SGHVS and CDR2 FNYEAQ. CDR3 DNA: TGTGCCAGCAGCTTAGCGCTGGCGGGAGGGAGGAATGAGCAGTTCTTC. Amino acid sequence: CASSLALAGGRNEQFF.

The chain joins TRBV15 to TRBJ1-4, with TRBD1 as a possible D gene (6 bases). The CDR3 loop spans 17 amino acids. V was trimmed by 1 base and J by 3 bases, leaving 15 bases between them. The germline V gene has CDR1 LNHNV and CDR2 YYDKDF (reference sequence). The CDR3 bases are TGTGCCACCAGCAGAGTTTACACAGGGTTATCTAATGAAAAACTGTTTTTT. The encoded protein is CATSRVYTGLSNEKLFF. Full variable domain (rest looked up from reference TRBV15 and TRBJ1-4): DAMVIQNPRYQVTQFGKPVTLSCSQTLNHNVMYWYQQKSSQAPKLLFHYYDKDFNNEADTPDNFQSRRPNTSFCFLDIRSPGLGDTAMYLCATSRVYTGLSNEKLFFGSGTQLSVL.

This clonotype occurred a few times. CDR3 bases: TGCAGTGCTGGACTAGCGGGAGCGACAGATACGCAGTATTTT. Amino acids: CSAGLAGATDTQYF. The V and J genes are TRBV20-1 and TRBJ2-3; TRBD2 aligns across 13 bases. J lost 3 bases, V lost 5 bases, and 2 bases had no gene match. Germline V gene lookup returns CDR1 DFQATT and CDR2 SNEGSKA (reference sequence). The CDR3 spans 14 residues.

Many counts were recorded for this clonotype. The chain joins TRBV10-3 to TRBJ2-3; 9 bases align to TRBD2. The germline gives CDR1 ENHRY, CDR2 SYGVKD. Losses at the gene ends were 8 bases for V and 3 bases for J; bases not matched to a gene: 6. The CDR3 is 14 amino acids. CDR3 loop: CAISEREVTDTQYF. CDR3 nucleotides: TGTGCCATCTCCGAGCGGGAGGTGACAGATACGCAGTATTTT.

V gene TRBV7-9 combines with J gene TRBJ1-5; the match to TRBD1 covers 7 bases. The junction had 8 bases not matched to a gene; V was cut back by 4 bases and J by 2 bases. This CDR3 is built from 16 residues. Germline V gene data show CDR1 as SEHNR and CDR2 as FQNEAQ (reference sequence). CDR3 nucleotides: TGTGCCAGCAGCTCAAGTCCAGACAGGGGCAATCAGCCCCAGCATTTT. It codes for CASSSSPDRGNQPQHF.

This clonotype was counted a few times. J is TRBJ2-7 and V is TRBV18; 8 bases agree with TRBD1. Per germline, CDR1 KGHSH and CDR2 LQKENI. V was clipped by 3 bases and J by 3 bases; unmatched bases: 4. CDR3 length: 14 residues. The CDR3 DNA reads TGTGCCAGCTCACCCACGACAGGGGTCTACGAGCAGTACGTC. Its protein is CASSPTTGVYEQYV.

The V and J genes are TRBV3-1 and TRBJ2-3; D is unclear. In germline, CDR1 is LGHDT, CDR2 YNNKEL (reference sequence). This CDR3 comprises 13 residues. V was clipped by 4 bases and J by 3 bases, with 8 bases between them. This CDR3 is CASSPKWTDTQYF. The CDR3 bases are TGTGCCAGCAGCCCCAAGTGGACAGATACGCAGTATTTT.

The sample holds many counts of this clonotype. The chain recombines TRBV12-3 or TRBV12-4 with TRBJ1-1; TRBD1 matches 7 bases. This CDR3 is built from 13 residues. V lost 6 bases to trimming and J lost 3 bases; unmatched junction nucleotides: 4. CDR3 in amino acids: CASRDRAHTEAFF. Written as DNA, the CDR3 is TGTGCCAGCAGAGACAGGGCTCACACTGAAGCTTTCTTT.

This clonotype was counted only a few times. The chain has TRBV9 and TRBJ2-7; D call uncertain. The CDR3 is 15 residues long. The V end lost 5 bases, the J end lost 2 bases, and 17 bases lay between the germline ends. The germline gives CDR1 SGDLS, CDR2 YYNGEE. The CDR3 here is CASSPRATVTYEQYF. For the CDR3, the DNA is TGTGCCAGCAGTCCCCGGGCGACGGTAACCTACGAGCAGTACTTC.

This sequence joins TRBV29-1 and TRBJ2-1; D remains unclear. Germline-derived CDR1 and CDR2 are SQVTM and ANQGSEA. This CDR3 comprises 17 residues. V lost 3 bases to trimming and J lost 3 bases, with 21 bases between them. CDR3 bases: TGCAGCGTTGAGGCAGGCTGGGTTACTATTGACTACAATGAGCAGTTCTTC. The encoded protein is CSVEAGWVTIDYNEQFF.

This clonotype showed up just a few times. This chain joins TRBV5-1 and TRBJ1-3; D is ambiguous. This CDR3 region has 15 residues. The germline CDR1 and CDR2 sequences are SGHRS and YFSETQ. Deletions cut 4 bases from V and 0 bases from J, with 11 bases between. The CDR3 sequence is CASSRYSLSGNTIYF. In DNA form, the CDR3 reads TGCGCCAGCAGCAGGTATTCTCTCTCTGGAAACACCATATATTTT.

The chain carries TRBV5-1 and TRBJ2-7, with 7 bases lining up with TRBD1. Germline V gene data show CDR1 as SGHRS and CDR2 as YFSETQ. The V gene end was trimmed by 3 bases and the J gene end by 4 bases; junction bases not matched to a gene: 19. This CDR3 comprises 18 residues. CDR3 coding DNA: TGCGCCAGCAGCTGGGGCCCAGGGGGACAGACGAATTCATACGAGCAGTACTTC. The encoded protein is CASSWGPGGQTNSYEQYF.

This clonotype was picked up many times. The rearrangement links TRBV7-9 to TRBJ1-1; D is possibly TRBD1 (6 bases). Germline CDR1 is SEHNR and CDR2 is FQNEAQ (reference sequence). This CDR3 region has 15 residues. V was trimmed by 2 bases and J by 1 base, leaving 11 bases between them. The CDR3 coding sequence is TGTGCCAGCAGCTTACGGCAGGGACAGAACACTGAAGCTTTCTTT. It yields the protein CASSLRQGQNTEAFF. Combining the CDR3 with reference TRBV7-9 and TRBJ1-1 gives the whole variable domain DTGVSQNPRHKITKRGQNVTFRCDPISEHNRLYWYRQTLGQGPEFLTYFQNEAQLEKSRLLSDRFSAERPKGSFSTLEIQRTEQGDSAMYLCASSLRQGQNTEAFFGQGTRLTVV.

The genes are TRBV3-1 and TRBJ2-4; 13 bases agree with TRBD2. Germline CDR1 and CDR2: LGHDT and YNNKEL (reference sequence). J was trimmed by 1 base and V by 4 bases; bases with no gene match: 4. This CDR3 region has 17 residues. The CDR3 DNA is TGTGCCAGCAGCCCCTCGGGACTAGCGGGGGCCAAAAACATTCAGTACTTC. Translation gives CASSPSGLAGAKNIQYF.

This chain connects TRBV5-1 to TRBJ2-1; 9 bases match TRBD2. The CDR3 has 15 amino acids. Per the germline V gene, CDR1 is SGHRS and CDR2 is YFSETQ. V lost 5 bases, J lost 6 bases, and 9 bases stayed unmatched. This CDR3 is CASRATTSGGNEQFF. The CDR3 DNA sequence: TGCGCCAGCAGGGCGACGACTAGCGGTGGCAATGAGCAGTTCTTC. Combining the CDR3 with reference TRBV5-1 and TRBJ2-1 gives the whole variable domain KAGVTQTPRYLIKTRGQQVTLSCSPISGHRSVSWYQQTPGQGLQFLFEYFSETQRNKGNFPGRFSGRQFSNSRSEMNVSTLELGDSALYLCASRATTSGGNEQFFGPGTRLTVL.

This clonotype showed up just a few times. The genes are TRBV12-3 or TRBV12-4 and TRBJ1-4; 7 bases line up with TRBD1. J gave up 5 bases and V 6 bases, and 9 bases lay outside the gene matches. CDR3 length equals 15 residues. This CDR3 reads CASSPRDSRNEKLFF. CDR3 sequence (DNA): TGTGCCAGCAGCCCCCGGGACAGTCGAAATGAAAAACTGTTTTTT.

This clonotype turned up a few times. This chain links TRBV12-3 or TRBV12-4 with TRBJ2-7; 7 nucleotides agree with TRBD1. CDR3 length equals 14 residues. The V gene end was trimmed by 3 bases and the J gene end by 3 bases; junction bases not matched to a gene: 5. CDR3 sequence: CASSLDHRGYEQYF. DNA of the CDR3: TGTGCCAGCAGTTTGGACCACAGGGGCTACGAGCAGTACTTC.

Many counts were recorded for this clonotype. The rearrangement uses TRBV29-1 and TRBJ2-1; either TRBD1 or TRBD2 may fit D (5 bases each). Trimming pared 6 bases from V and 2 bases from J, leaving 11 bases between. CDR3 length equals 13 residues. Per germline, CDR1 SQVTM and CDR2 ANQGSEA. The CDR3 bases are TGCAGCGTCAGAGGGACGGCCTACAATGAGCAGTTCTTC. Translation gives CSVRGTAYNEQFF.

This clonotype was recorded at least ten times. The rearrangement links TRBV4-1 to TRBJ2-1; 13 bases fit TRBD2. The germline gives CDR1 MGHRA, CDR2 YSYEKL. The CDR3 runs 18 residues. V gave up 4 bases and J gave up 0 bases; unmatched junction bases: 6. The CDR3 sequence: CASSRPTSGGASYNEQFF. CDR3 in DNA: TGCGCCAGCAGCCGCCCCACTAGCGGGGGGGCCTCCTACAATGAGCAGTTCTTC.